The 6 T cell receptor beta chains below come from one sample, sequenced in a study of CD8 T cells in Susac syndrome. An amount of RNA that ranged from about 0.45 to 1 ug was reverse transcribed with random hexamers. From the immunoSEQ multiplex PCR reads, TCRdb called clonotypes with MiXCR, one entry per CDR3 protein. The sample holds roughly 120,000 distinct CDR3 sequences, approximately 94% seen once. The sequencing sample was made of CD4+ T cells from PBMCs. The receptors were sampled from a human donor with multiple sclerosis.

The chain links TRBV29-1 to TRBJ2-1; 10 bases map to TRBD2. Germline CDR1 SQVTM, CDR2 ANQGSEA. The CDR3 extends over 18 amino acids. Trimming took 2 bases from V and 9 from J; bases not matched to a gene: 19. For the CDR3, the DNA is TGCAGCGTTGAAAAAATCAGAACTAGCGGGACCCTGACGACTGAGCAGTTCTTC. This encodes CSVEKIRTSGTLTTEQFF.

V usage is TRBV3-1 and J usage is TRBJ1-2; D remains unclear. The CDR3 is 12 amino acids. V dropped 4 bases and J dropped 8 bases, with 11 bases sitting between them. The germline CDR1 and CDR2 sequences are LGHDT and YNNKEL (reference sequence). CDR3 coding DNA: TGTGCCAGCAGCCTTTCGACTGGGGGCTACACCTTC. This codes for CASSLSTGGYTF.

V and J are TRBV18 and TRBJ2-6; a weak D match, TRBD1 (5 bases). There are 17 residues in the CDR3. The germline V gene encodes CDR1 KGHSH and CDR2 LQKENI. Trimming removed 6 bases at V and 1 base at J, with 16 bases between. CDR3 region: CASSSGAVLSGANVLTF. The CDR3, as DNA: TGTGCCAGCTCCTCTGGGGCTGTCTTGTCTGGGGCCAACGTCCTGACTTTC.

CDR3 coding DNA: TGTGCCAGCAGGAGACTAGGGGGCGCAGAGACCGGGGAGCTGTTTTTT. Residues: CASRRLGGAETGELFF. The chain links TRBV14 to TRBJ2-2; a weak D match, TRBD1 (7 bases). This CDR3 comprises 16 residues. V dropped 6 bases and J dropped 5 bases, with 19 bases sitting between them. The germline CDR1 and CDR2 sequences are SGHDN and FVKESK.

This clonotype was recorded a few times. This CDR3 reads CASSPQRPYEQYF. The CDR3 DNA follows: TGTGCCAGCAGCCCCCAAAGACCTTACGAGCAGTACTTC. This chain joins TRBV7-6 and TRBJ2-7; D uncertain. Trimming shortened V by 5 bases and J by 4 bases, and 12 bases separated the two germline ends. The CDR3 sequence is 13 residues long. The germline gives CDR1 SGHVS, CDR2 FNYEAQ.

The chain has TRBV6-1 and TRBJ2-7; either TRBD1 or TRBD2 may supply D (5 bases each). With 5 bases removed from V and 0 bases from J, the gap between germline ends came to 11 bases. CDR3 size: 14 residues. CDR1 is MNHNS, CDR2 SASEGT, per germline. CDR3 DNA sequence: TGTGCCAGCAGTTTCGGGACGGCCTCCTACGAGCAGTACTTC. It encodes CASSFGTASYEQYF.